What follows are 23 T cell receptor beta chains derived from one specimen sequenced in a study of regulatory T cells in long-lasting Graves disease. Regarding time point: newly diagnosed GD, antithyroid drugs for less than 3 months. The authors made the TCR library using RNA they extracted from PBMCs. With iRepertoire HTBI primers and Arm-PCR of CDR3 regions, TCR beta libraries were built. TCRdb recomputed calls from the multiplex PCR reads with MiXCR, one row per CDR3 protein. The sample has 550,000 to 600,000 distinct CDR3 sequences, around 15% seen once. These same records also appear under a second study, on T cells in Graves' hyperthyroidism and ophthalmopathy.

This specimen was peripheral blood mononuclear cells (PBMCs), taken at new diagnosis, from a patient treated with antithyroid drugs. Every receptor here comes from a man aged 18 to 30 with Graves disease.

This clonotype was picked up many times. CDR3 DNA sequence: TGTGCCAGCAGCCCCGGGAGTGGGGGGGAGCTGTTTTTT. This translates into CASSPGSGGELFF. This chain links TRBV3-1 with TRBJ2-2; D might be TRBD2 (6 bases). The ends were cut back, 4 bases at V and 8 bases at J, with 11 bases in the middle. The CDR3 extends over 13 amino acids. CDR1 and CDR2 from the germline V gene are LGHDT and YNNKEL (reference sequence).

This clonotype showed up many times. V usage is TRBV28 and J usage is TRBJ1-4, with D possibly matching TRBD1 (6 bases). The CDR3 has 11 amino acids. V lost 6 bases and J 11 bases, leaving 10 bases between the germline ends. Germline values: CDR1 MDHEN, CDR2 SYDVKM. The CDR3 DNA sequence: TGTGCCAGCAGAGGGGGTTGGAAACTGTTTTTT. This sequence encodes CASRGGWKLFF.

This clonotype has more than one count but fewer than ten. The chain employs TRBV7-2 and TRBJ1-6; D unresolved. CDR1 is SGHTA, CDR2 FQGNSA, per germline. This CDR3 is 15 amino acids long. Trimming cost V 4 bases and J 4 bases, with 11 bases left between them. The CDR3 here is CASSSGSGYNSPLHF. The CDR3 DNA reads as TGTGCCAGCAGCTCGGGGTCTGGGTATAATTCACCCCTCCACTTT. The whole variable domain, remainder taken from reference TRBV7-2 and TRBJ1-6, is GAGVSQSPSNKVTEKGKDVELRCDPISGHTALYWYRQSLGQGLEFLIYFQGNSAPDKSGLPSDRFSAERTGGSVSTLTIQRTQQEDSAVYLCASSSGSGYNSPLHFGNGTRLTVT.

This clonotype came up many times. V is TRBV27 and J is TRBJ1-5; perhaps TRBD1 as D (5 bases). CDR1 is MNHEY, CDR2 SMNVEV, per germline (reference sequence). V was pared by 8 bases and J by 0 bases, with 8 bases between. The CDR3 contains 13 residues. The CDR3 protein is CASGQFSNQPQHF. CDR3 in DNA: TGTGCCAGCGGACAATTTAGCAATCAGCCCCAGCATTTT.

The CDR3 reads CASSLAAGGSNQPQHF. CDR3 DNA: TGTGCCAGCAGTTTAGCGGCAGGGGGTAGCAATCAGCCCCAGCATTTT. V gene TRBV28 combines with J gene TRBJ1-5; TRBD1 agrees at 7 bases. CDR1 is MDHEN, CDR2 SYDVKM, per germline. V lost 2 bases and J lost 0; bases outside the gene matches: 4. The CDR3 length is 16 residues.

This clonotype was recorded a few times. V is TRBV5-1 and J is TRBJ2-3; possibly TRBD1 or TRBD2 for D (5 bases each). V was clipped by 4 bases and J by 0 bases, with 15 bases between them. The CDR3 runs 16 residues. The germline gives CDR1 SGHRS, CDR2 YFSETQ. The CDR3: CASSLRGEPSTDTQYF. DNA of the CDR3: TGCGCCAGCAGCCTCCGGGGCGAACCAAGCACAGATACGCAGTATTTT.

In its sample, this clonotype was seen many times. The chain couples TRBV30 to TRBJ2-4; D assignment may be TRBD1 or TRBD2 (5 bases each). The CDR3 runs to 13 residues. CDR1 is GTSNPN, CDR2 SVGIG, per germline (reference sequence). The CDR3 DNA sequence: TGTGCGTGGGGATGGGGGACCAAAAACATTCAGTACTTC. Its translation is CAWGWGTKNIQYF.

The chain recombines TRBV6-9 with TRBJ2-1; the D gene is possibly TRBD1 (5 bases). Germline-derived CDR1 and CDR2 are MNHGY and SVAAGI. The CDR3 sequence is 14 residues long. V was pared by 4 bases and J by 8 bases, with 15 bases between. The CDR3 DNA sequence: TGTGCCAGCAGTTTGGGGCTCCTTCACGATGAGCAGTTCTTC. Protein product: CASSLGLLHDEQFF.

This clonotype was picked up a small number of times. This chain connects TRBV20-1 to TRBJ2-7; 8 bases are a match to TRBD2. Germline CDR1 DFQATT, CDR2 SNEGSKA (reference sequence). Trimming cost V 3 bases and J 1 base; bases outside gene matches: 8. CDR3 length: 15 residues. CDR3 sequence reads: CSARGASGRSYEQYF. Written as DNA, the CDR3 is TGCAGTGCTAGGGGGGCTAGCGGGCGTTCCTACGAGCAGTACTTC.

This clonotype was detected many times. The V and J genes are TRBV5-1 and TRBJ2-3; tentatively, D is TRBD1 or TRBD2 (6 bases each). The ends were cut back, 4 bases at V and 5 bases at J, with 17 bases in the middle. CDR1 SGHRS and CDR2 YFSETQ come from the germline V gene. The CDR3 runs to 15 residues. CDR3: CASSPRPGGGDTQYF. For the CDR3, the DNA is TGCGCCAGCAGCCCCCGGCCCGGAGGGGGAGATACGCAGTATTTT.

This clonotype has at least ten counts. This rearrangement joins TRBV28 to TRBJ2-4; D possibly corresponds to TRBD2 (6 bases). The CDR3 covers 14 residues. Trimming took 7 bases from V and 5 from J, leaving 15 bases between them. Germline CDR1 and CDR2: MDHEN and SYDVKM. The CDR3 region is CASIGGGQQNIQYF. The DNA of the CDR3 is TGTGCCAGCATCGGTGGAGGGCAGCAAAACATTCAGTACTTC.

This rearrangement joins TRBV10-3 to TRBJ1-5; D is ambiguous. Trimming took 2 bases from V and 6 from J, leaving 8 bases between them. Germline CDR1 and CDR2: ENHRY and SYGVKD. This CDR3 is built from 13 residues. In DNA form, the CDR3 reads TGTGCCATCAGTGAGGCGGGTAGTCAGCCCCAGCATTTT. This codes for CAISEAGSQPQHF.

V and J are TRBV5-1 and TRBJ2-1; the D is unclear. The V gene lost 4 bases and the J gene lost 5 bases, with 16 bases spanning the gap. Germline V gives CDR1 SGHRS, CDR2 YFSETQ. The CDR3 consists of 15 residues. CDR3 amino acids: CASSLLPQADNEQFF. The CDR3 DNA is TGCGCCAGCAGCCTGCTACCCCAGGCTGACAATGAGCAGTTCTTC.

This clonotype was picked up many times. V gene TRBV27 combines with J gene TRBJ2-1; 7 positions agree with TRBD2. The germline V gene encodes CDR1 MNHEY and CDR2 SMNVEV (reference sequence). V lost 6 bases and J lost 0; bases outside the gene matches: 11. The CDR3 is 17 amino acids. CDR3 region: CASRRREGRTSYNEQFF. As DNA, the CDR3 is TGTGCCAGCAGGAGGAGGGAGGGGAGAACCTCCTACAATGAGCAGTTCTTC.

This sequence joins TRBV5-1 and TRBJ2-1; D possibly corresponds to TRBD1 (6 bases). Looked up from germline, CDR1 is SGHRS and CDR2 is YFSETQ. This CDR3 has 15 residues. V lost 4 bases, J lost 0 bases, and 11 bases lay in between. CDR3 region: CASSVIGGSYNEQFF. The CDR3 bases are TGCGCCAGCAGCGTGATAGGGGGCTCCTACAATGAGCAGTTCTTC.

This clonotype has only a few counts. This chain joins TRBV6-1 and TRBJ1-5; 11 positions agree with TRBD1. Germline-derived CDR1 and CDR2 are MNHNS and SASEGT. The CDR3 is 16 residues long. J gave up 4 bases and V 6 bases, and 8 bases lay outside the gene matches. The CDR3: CASSQDRGQRNQPQHF. The CDR3, as DNA: TGTGCCAGCAGCCAGGACAGGGGGCAGAGGAATCAGCCCCAGCATTTT.

The gene calls are TRBV4-1 and TRBJ2-7, with 10 bases matching TRBD1. V trimming: 6 bases; J trimming: 4 bases; junction bases outside the gene matches: 6. Germline V gene lookup returns CDR1 MGHRA and CDR2 YSYEKL. The CDR3 has 14 residues. The CDR3 is CASRLTGGAYEQYF. In DNA form, the CDR3 reads TGCGCCAGCAGGTTGACAGGGGGCGCGTACGAGCAGTACTTC.

The rearrangement uses TRBV30 and TRBJ2-7, with D uncertain. V gave up 8 bases and J gave up 3 bases, with 23 bases separating them. The V gene's germline CDR1 is GTSNPN and CDR2 SVGIG (reference sequence). The CDR3 totals 15 residues. DNA for the CDR3: TGTGCCGGAGATTTTGGCGGCCCAGAGATCTACGAGCAGTACTTC. Its translation is CAGDFGGPEIYEQYF.

In the case of this clonotype: A read error may be the cause here, since a much bigger clone is one base away. V usage is TRBV11-2 and J usage is TRBJ2-3; D not resolved. The CDR3 has 11 residues. Germline CDR1 and CDR2: SGHAT and FQNNGV. The chain's CDR3 is CASSLPDTKYF. In nucleotides, the CDR3 is TGTGCCAGCAGCTTACCAGATACGAAGTATTTT. Using reference TRBV11-2 and TRBJ2-3 for the parts outside the CDR3, the full variable domain is EAGVAQSPRYKIIEKRQSVAFWCNPISGHATLYWYQQILGQGPKLLIQFQNNGVVDDSQLPKDRFSAERLKGVDSTLKIQPAKLEDSAVYLCASSLPDTKYFGPGTRLTVL.

This clonotype has a handful of counts. The V and J genes are TRBV12-3 or TRBV12-4 and TRBJ1-1, with D unclear. Trimming cost V 0 bases and J 4 bases, with 12 bases left between them. This CDR3 region has 15 residues. This CDR3 reads CASSLAPIIITEAFF. The CDR3, as DNA: TGTGCCAGCAGTTTAGCGCCCATTATTATCACTGAAGCTTTCTTT.

There are a few counts of this clonotype. CDR3 sequence: CASSLSPRGATGELFF. The CDR3 bases are TGTGCCAGCAGTTTATCGCCACGGGGGGCTACCGGGGAGCTGTTTTTT. The chain carries TRBV27 and TRBJ2-2; a possible D gene is TRBD2 (7 bases). Trimming cost V 0 bases and J 5 bases, with 13 bases left between them. Per the germline V gene, CDR1 is MNHEY and CDR2 is SMNVEV (reference sequence). There are 16 residues in the CDR3.

This clonotype was seen more than once but under ten times. V is TRBV20-1 and J is TRBJ1-4, with TRBD1 as a possible D gene (5 bases). Deletions cut 5 bases from V and 4 bases from J, with 14 bases between. The CDR3 covers 14 residues. The V gene's germline CDR1 is DFQATT and CDR2 SNEGSKA (reference sequence). The CDR3 here is CSADRDGRNEKLFF. In nucleotides, the CDR3 is TGCAGTGCTGACCGGGACGGACGTAATGAAAAACTGTTTTTT.

A word on this clonotype: A clone one base away is much larger, so this may be a read error. This chain uses TRBV20-1 with TRBJ1-4; TRBD1 agrees at 10 bases. The CDR3 runs to 14 residues. CDR1 DFQATT and CDR2 SNEGSKA come from the germline V gene (reference sequence). In DNA, the CDR3 is TGCAGTGCTGGAGACAGGGGGCGCGATGAAAAACTGTTTTTT. Translating it yields CSAGDRGRDEKLFF.